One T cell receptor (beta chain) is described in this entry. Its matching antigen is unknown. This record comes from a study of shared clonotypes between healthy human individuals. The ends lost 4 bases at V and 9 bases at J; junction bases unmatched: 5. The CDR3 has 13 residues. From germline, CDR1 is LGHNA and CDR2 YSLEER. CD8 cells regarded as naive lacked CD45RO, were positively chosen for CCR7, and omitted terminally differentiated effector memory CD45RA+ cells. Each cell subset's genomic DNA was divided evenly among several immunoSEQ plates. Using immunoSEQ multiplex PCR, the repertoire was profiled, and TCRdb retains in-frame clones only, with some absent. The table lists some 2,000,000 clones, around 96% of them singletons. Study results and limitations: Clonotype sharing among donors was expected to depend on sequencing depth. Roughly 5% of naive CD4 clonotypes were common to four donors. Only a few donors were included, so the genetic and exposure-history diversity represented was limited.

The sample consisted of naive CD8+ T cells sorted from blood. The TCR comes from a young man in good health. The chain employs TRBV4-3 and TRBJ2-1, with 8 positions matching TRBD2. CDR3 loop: CASSPREGGEQFF. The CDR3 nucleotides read TGCGCCAGCAGCCCCCGGGAGGGTGGTGAGCAGTTCTTC.